The rows below give T cell receptor beta chains drawn from one sample of a study of blood T cell repertoires in COVID-19. Data came from immunoSEQ multiplex PCR; TCRdb stores just in-frame clones and leaves some out. The top ten clones hold around 4% of a sample with 100,000 to 150,000 clones, approximately 80% of them seen once. Sequencing was performed on peripheral blood. These receptors all stem from a woman in her 50s with acute or convalescent COVID-19. The CDR3 runs from the conserved cysteine through the conserved F or W. Fields, in order: D gene, V gene, J gene, clone size, CDR3 DNA, CDR3 protein. A D gene is named only where the DNA matches it firmly. Clone size is shown for a subset of rows, as once, few, many or a class of expanded clone.

D gene: TRBD1; V gene: TRBV6-1; J gene: TRBJ1-5; clone size: -; CDR3 DNA: TGTGCCAGCAGTGAACACGGGACAGGGGTGGGTCAGCCCCAGCATTTT; CDR3 protein: CASSEHGTGVGQPQHF
D gene: -; V gene: TRBV19; J gene: TRBJ1-3; clone size: -; CDR3 DNA: TGTGCCAGTAATGCCGGGGGCTCTGGAAACACCATATATTTT; CDR3 protein: CASNAGGSGNTIYF
D gene: -; V gene: TRBV27; J gene: TRBJ1-5; clone size: -; CDR3 DNA: TGTGCCAGCAGCTTGAGGACACCCTATAGCAATCAGCCCCAGCATTTT; CDR3 protein: CASSLRTPYSNQPQHF
D gene: TRBD1; V gene: TRBV28; J gene: TRBJ2-2; clone size: -; CDR3 DNA: TGTGCCAGCAGGACCGGGACAGATAACACCGGGGAGCTGTTTTTT; CDR3 protein: CASRTGTDNTGELFF
D gene: TRBD1; V gene: TRBV5-1; J gene: TRBJ2-2; clone size: once; CDR3 DNA: TGCGCCAGCACCACCCAGCCGGGACAGGGGGCGCAAGGGGAGCTGTTTTTT; CDR3 protein: CASTTQPGQGAQGELFF
D gene: TRBD1; V gene: TRBV28; J gene: TRBJ2-7; clone size: -; CDR3 DNA: TGTGCCAGCAGTTTAGGGCTAGGGACAGGGGAACACGAGCAGTACTTC; CDR3 protein: CASSLGLGTGEHEQYF
D gene: -; V gene: TRBV19; J gene: TRBJ1-1; clone size: few; CDR3 DNA: TGTGCCAGTAGTAGAAAAAAGGAGCGCACTGAAGCTTTCTTT; CDR3 protein: CASSRKKERTEAFF
D gene: -; V gene: TRBV14; J gene: TRBJ1-3; clone size: -; CDR3 DNA: TGTGCCAGCAGCCAAACTTACAGGAGCTCTGGAAACACCATATATTTT; CDR3 protein: CASSQTYRSSGNTIYF
D gene: TRBD1; V gene: TRBV19; J gene: TRBJ1-5; clone size: once; CDR3 DNA: TGTGCCAGTAGTATAGACCCGGGACAGGGAAAGGGGGGGGATCAGCCCCAGCATTTT; CDR3 protein: CASSIDPGQGKGGDQPQHF
D gene: TRBD2; V gene: TRBV7-9; J gene: TRBJ2-2; clone size: -; CDR3 DNA: TGTCTCTTAAGTGGCGGGAGAGATACCGGGGAGCTGTTTTTT; CDR3 protein: CLLSGGRDTGELFF
D gene: -; V gene: TRBV29-1; J gene: TRBJ1-1; clone size: once; CDR3 DNA: TGCAGCGTGGAAGGAGGGCTCGGCACTGAAGCTTTCTTT; CDR3 protein: CSVEGGLGTEAFF
D gene: -; V gene: TRBV9; J gene: TRBJ1-2; clone size: -; CDR3 DNA: TGTGCCAGCAGCGTAGATGGGCTCGGCTACACCTTC; CDR3 protein: CASSVDGLGYTF
D gene: -; V gene: TRBV3-1/TRBV3-2; J gene: TRBJ2-2; clone size: -; CDR3 DNA: TGTGCCAGCAGCCAAGGATGGCTGGGGGAGCTGTTTTTT; CDR3 protein: CASSQGWLGELFF
D gene: TRBD1; V gene: TRBV30; J gene: TRBJ1-4; clone size: -; CDR3 DNA: TGTGCCTGGAGTGCCGGACAGGACTTCGTTTTT; CDR3 protein: CAWSAGQDFVF
D gene: TRBD2; V gene: TRBV5-4; J gene: TRBJ2-7; clone size: -; CDR3 DNA: TGTGCCAGCAGCGGGGGGGGGACGGCCGTGCTATTCGAGCAGTACTTC; CDR3 protein: CASSGGGTAVLFEQYF
D gene: TRBD1; V gene: TRBV6-5; J gene: TRBJ1-3; clone size: -; CDR3 DNA: TGTGCCAGCACAGGGACAGTCGGAAACACCATATATTTT; CDR3 protein: CASTGTVGNTIYF
D gene: -; V gene: TRBV5-4; J gene: TRBJ2-3; clone size: -; CDR3 DNA: TGTGCCAGCAGCTTGTCAATATCCCAGGGGCGGGATACGCAGTATTTT; CDR3 protein: CASSLSISQGRDTQYF
D gene: -; V gene: TRBV3-1/TRBV3-2; J gene: TRBJ1-1; clone size: -; CDR3 DNA: TGTGCCAGCAGGACAGCAATGAACACTGAAGCTTTCTTT; CDR3 protein: CASRTAMNTEAFF
D gene: -; V gene: TRBV7-7; J gene: TRBJ2-5; clone size: -; CDR3 DNA: TGTGCTAGCAGCTTATCAAAAACAGGGTTGAAGACCCAGTACTTC; CDR3 protein: CASSLSKTGLKTQYF
D gene: -; V gene: TRBV27; J gene: TRBJ1-6; clone size: -; CDR3 DNA: TGTGCCAGCAGTTTTAGGGGCGGGAGTAATTCACCCCTCCACTTT; CDR3 protein: CASSFRGGSNSPLHF
D gene: -; V gene: TRBV5-6; J gene: TRBJ1-2; clone size: -; CDR3 DNA: TGTGCCAGCAGCTTGGAGCCGTGGCAGGGGCATGGCTACACCTTC; CDR3 protein: CASSLEPWQGHGYTF
D gene: TRBD2; V gene: TRBV28; J gene: TRBJ2-3; clone size: -; CDR3 DNA: TGTGCCAGCAGTGAGACTAGCGGGAGCTGGGGCACAGATACGCAGTATTTT; CDR3 protein: CASSETSGSWGTDTQYF
D gene: -; V gene: TRBV19; J gene: TRBJ1-5; clone size: few; CDR3 DNA: TGTGCCAGTAGTATAGATCTATCCGGGAATAGCAATCAGCCCCAGCATTTT; CDR3 protein: CASSIDLSGNSNQPQHF
D gene: TRBD1; V gene: TRBV4-1; J gene: TRBJ2-3; clone size: few; CDR3 DNA: TGCGCCAGCAGCCAAGCCCCGACAGGGGTGGCAGATACGCAGTATTTT; CDR3 protein: CASSQAPTGVADTQYF
D gene: -; V gene: TRBV25-1; J gene: TRBJ2-3; clone size: -; CDR3 DNA: TGTGCCAGCAGTGGGAGCACTAGGGGGACGCAGTATTTT; CDR3 protein: CASSGSTRGTQYF
D gene: -; V gene: TRBV4-1; J gene: TRBJ2-5; clone size: -; CDR3 DNA: TGCGCCAGCAGCCAAGATTGGCCTAGCGCGTACCAAGAGACCCAGTACTTC; CDR3 protein: CASSQDWPSAYQETQYF
D gene: -; V gene: TRBV12-3/TRBV12-4; J gene: TRBJ1-5; clone size: -; CDR3 DNA: TGTGCCAGCAGTTTGAGAGTCAATCAGCCCCAGCATTTT; CDR3 protein: CASSLRVNQPQHF
D gene: -; V gene: TRBV5-1; J gene: TRBJ2-5; clone size: -; CDR3 DNA: TGCGCCAGCAGCCTGCTTGGGGGGGCAGCCCAAGAGACCCAGTACTTC; CDR3 protein: CASSLLGGAAQETQYF
D gene: TRBD1; V gene: TRBV18; J gene: TRBJ2-7; clone size: -; CDR3 DNA: TGTGCCAGCTCCAACTCTCCGATCCCCGACAGGGACGAGCAGTACTTC; CDR3 protein: CASSNSPIPDRDEQYF
D gene: -; V gene: TRBV5-1; J gene: TRBJ1-1; clone size: -; CDR3 DNA: TGCGCCAGCAGCCCCGGCGGGACGAACACTGAAGCTTTCTTT; CDR3 protein: CASSPGGTNTEAFF
D gene: TRBD1; V gene: TRBV2; J gene: TRBJ1-2; clone size: -; CDR3 DNA: TGTGCCAGCATTCTGAAGGGGGACAGACAGGGCTACACCTTC; CDR3 protein: CASILKGDRQGYTF
D gene: TRBD1; V gene: TRBV10-1; J gene: TRBJ2-3; clone size: -; CDR3 DNA: TGCGCCAGCTCCGACAGGGCGGGCACAGATACGCAGTATTTT; CDR3 protein: CASSDRAGTDTQYF
D gene: -; V gene: TRBV5-1; J gene: TRBJ1-3; clone size: -; CDR3 DNA: TGCGCCAGCAGCTTGGGGCCCTTTGACAGTACGTCTGGAAACACCATATATTTT; CDR3 protein: CASSLGPFDSTSGNTIYF
D gene: -; V gene: TRBV5-1; J gene: TRBJ1-2; clone size: -; CDR3 DNA: TGCGCCAGCAGCTCTGGGGAGTACGGCTATGGCTACACCTTC; CDR3 protein: CASSSGEYGYGYTF
D gene: -; V gene: TRBV2; J gene: TRBJ2-4; clone size: -; CDR3 DNA: TGTGCCAGCAGTGAACAGGGGCGCTTAGCCAAAAACATTCAGTACTTC; CDR3 protein: CASSEQGRLAKNIQYF
D gene: TRBD1; V gene: TRBV2; J gene: TRBJ1-2; clone size: -; CDR3 DNA: TGTGCCAGCAGTGAATTACAGGGGCGAGGTGGCTACACCTTC; CDR3 protein: CASSELQGRGGYTF
D gene: TRBD1; V gene: TRBV2; J gene: TRBJ1-2; clone size: -; CDR3 DNA: TGTGCCAGCAGTGAGGACAGGAGTAACTATGGCTACACCTTC; CDR3 protein: CASSEDRSNYGYTF
D gene: TRBD2; V gene: TRBV24-1; J gene: TRBJ2-5; clone size: -; CDR3 DNA: TGTGCCACCAGTGATTCCGGGACTAGGAGGGAGACCCAGTACTTC; CDR3 protein: CATSDSGTRRETQYF
D gene: -; V gene: TRBV25-1; J gene: TRBJ2-2; clone size: few; CDR3 DNA: TGTGCCAGCAGCCCGACGGTAGCGACCGGGGAGCTGTTTTTT; CDR3 protein: CASSPTVATGELFF
D gene: -; V gene: TRBV3-1/TRBV3-2; J gene: TRBJ1-2; clone size: -; CDR3 DNA: TGTGCCAGCAACGACAGCGTGTATGGCTACACCTTC; CDR3 protein: CASNDSVYGYTF
D gene: TRBD2; V gene: TRBV13; J gene: TRBJ2-1; clone size: -; CDR3 DNA: TGTGCCAGCAGCTTACGCGGACTAGCTGGTGAGCAGTTCTTC; CDR3 protein: CASSLRGLAGEQFF
D gene: TRBD1; V gene: TRBV6-5; J gene: TRBJ1-5; clone size: -; CDR3 DNA: TGTGCCAGCAGTACCCTGACAGGGGCGAATCAGCCCCAGCATTTT; CDR3 protein: CASSTLTGANQPQHF
D gene: TRBD2; V gene: TRBV9; J gene: TRBJ2-2; clone size: -; CDR3 DNA: TGTGCCAGCAGCGGTGGACTAGGGTACACCGGGGAGCTGTTTTTT; CDR3 protein: CASSGGLGYTGELFF
D gene: TRBD1; V gene: TRBV5-5; J gene: TRBJ1-1; clone size: -; CDR3 DNA: TGTGCCAGCAGCTTAGCCTGGGACAGGCGATACACTGAAGCTTTCTTT; CDR3 protein: CASSLAWDRRYTEAFF
D gene: TRBD1; V gene: TRBV6-6; J gene: TRBJ2-1; clone size: -; CDR3 DNA: TGTGCCAGCACCCGGGACAGCCTCGGAGATGAGCAGTTCTTC; CDR3 protein: CASTRDSLGDEQFF
D gene: TRBD1; V gene: TRBV16; J gene: TRBJ2-4; clone size: -; CDR3 DNA: TGTGCCAGCAGCCAAGGACAGGGTGTTTCCAAAAACATTCAGTACTTC; CDR3 protein: CASSQGQGVSKNIQYF
D gene: -; V gene: TRBV6-5; J gene: TRBJ1-5; clone size: -; CDR3 DNA: TGTGCCACCTCCAGCGGCCCCTATCAGCCCCAGCATTTT; CDR3 protein: CATSSGPYQPQHF
D gene: -; V gene: TRBV12-3/TRBV12-4; J gene: TRBJ1-1; clone size: -; CDR3 DNA: TGTGCCAGCAGTTTAATGAGGGTCTCTGAAGCTTTCTTT; CDR3 protein: CASSLMRVSEAFF
D gene: -; V gene: TRBV2; J gene: TRBJ2-1; clone size: -; CDR3 DNA: TGTGCCGGAACACTTGGCAGGGGAGGGCATGAGCAGTTCTTC; CDR3 protein: CAGTLGRGGHEQFF